Presented here are 3 T cell receptor beta chains from one specimen sequenced in a study of T-cell reconstitution after alpha-beta-depleted transplantation in children. During its preparation, the TCRbeta library received unique molecular identifiers. One entry per CDR3 protein, called by TCRdb with MiXCR from the PCR reads. The sample includes roughly 100,000 distinct CDR3 sequences, approximately 8.4% of them seen just once. This sample comprised PBMCs from the stem cell graft donor, obtained from the stem cell graft. Source of these receptors: a human donor who donated a stem cell graft to a child with congenital amegakaryocytic thrombocytopenia.

The chain joins TRBV4-3 to TRBJ1-6; D gene ambiguous. Germline lookup yields CDR1 LGHNA and CDR2 YSLEER. With 0 bases removed from V and 7 bases from J, the gap between germline ends came to 7 bases. The CDR3 has 14 residues. CDR3 protein: CASSQDGENSPLHF. The DNA of the CDR3 is TGCGCCAGCAGCCAAGATGGGGAGAATTCACCCCTCCACTTT.

In this sample, this clonotype is medium-sized. The chain joins TRBV7-2 to TRBJ1-4; no clear D. CDR3 length: 12 amino acids. The germline V gene encodes CDR1 SGHTA and CDR2 FQGNSA. V lost 1 base and J lost 11, with 8 bases in between. The CDR3 here is CASSLDRGKLFF. In DNA, the CDR3 is TGTGCCAGCAGCTTAGACAGAGGGAAACTGTTTTTT. Filled out from reference TRBV7-2 and TRBJ1-4, the complete variable domain reads GAGVSQSPSNKVTEKGKDVELRCDPISGHTALYWYRQSLGQGLEFLIYFQGNSAPDKSGLPSDRFSAERTGGSVSTLTIQRTQQEDSAVYLCASSLDRGKLFFGSGTQLSVL.

This clonotype was observed many times. CDR3 amino acids: CSVYSRQGTQYEQYF. CDR3 DNA sequence: TGCAGCGTCTACTCCCGACAGGGGACGCAATACGAGCAGTACTTC. The V call is TRBV29-1, the J call TRBJ2-7, with 8 positions matching TRBD1. Germline V gene sequence: CDR1 SQVTM, CDR2 ANQGSEA. CDR3 size: 15 residues. Trimming removed 6 bases from V and 4 bases from J; junction bases left unmatched: 14.